This TCR beta chain was found in a study of circulating and synovial CD4+ cells in juvenile arthritis. The germline V gene has CDR1 LNHDA and CDR2 SQIVND (reference sequence). Trimming removed 5 bases from V and 1 base from J, with 11 bases in between. This CDR3 is 14 amino acids long. Assay: immunoSEQ multiplex PCR; the TCRdb copy retains only in-frame clones and omits some. The sample holds more than 30,000 clones, over 85% seen once. A note on this clone: Its antigen remains unidentified.

Broader study findings: These repertoires were less diverse than bulk blood CD4 repertoires.

The chain couples TRBV19 to TRBJ1-2, with D hard to call. This receptor was identified in a human donor with juvenile idiopathic arthritis. Sequencing input: CD4+ T cells from blood. The CDR3 DNA follows: TGTGCCAGTAGTCCACACCCAGATAACTATGGCTACACCTTC. It translates to CASSPHPDNYGYTF. Drawing the rest from reference TRBV19 and TRBJ1-2, the complete variable domain is DGGITQSPKYLFRKEGQNVTLSCEQNLNHDAMYWYRQDPGQGLRLIYYSQIVNDFQKGDIAEGYSVSREKKESFPLTVTSAQKNPTAFYLCASSPHPDNYGYTFGSGTRLTVV.